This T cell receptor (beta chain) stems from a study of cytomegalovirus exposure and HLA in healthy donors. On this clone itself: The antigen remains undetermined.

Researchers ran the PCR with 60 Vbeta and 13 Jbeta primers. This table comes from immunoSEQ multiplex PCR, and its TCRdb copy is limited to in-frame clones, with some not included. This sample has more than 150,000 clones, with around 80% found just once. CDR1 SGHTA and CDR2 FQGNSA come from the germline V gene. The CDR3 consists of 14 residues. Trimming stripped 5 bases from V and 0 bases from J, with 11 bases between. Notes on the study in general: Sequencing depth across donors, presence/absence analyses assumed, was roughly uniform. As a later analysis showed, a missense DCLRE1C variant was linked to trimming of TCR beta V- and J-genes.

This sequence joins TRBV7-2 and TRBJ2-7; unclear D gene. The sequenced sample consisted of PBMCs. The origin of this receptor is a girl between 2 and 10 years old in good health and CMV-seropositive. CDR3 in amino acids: CASSLRLFSYEQYF. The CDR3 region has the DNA TGTGCCAGCAGCCTACGACTCTTCTCCTACGAGCAGTACTTC.